This entry features one TCR beta chain sequence. This sample was taken from a study of T cell responses to AZD1222 COVID-19 vaccine. Clones were read by immunoSEQ multiplex PCR, and TCRdb kept only the in-frame ones, dropping some. Among about 81,000 clones listed, around 90% were seen once. V lost 1 base to trimming and J lost 1 base, with 10 bases between them. CDR1 and CDR2 (germline): SGHAT, FQNNGV. The CDR3 has 15 amino acids. The rearrangement links TRBV11-2 to TRBJ1-2; D unclear. Sequencing used peripheral blood, obtained 28 days after the second AZD1222 dose. This TCR was sampled from an adult who received the AZD1222 COVID-19 vaccine. Written as DNA, the CDR3 is TGTGCCAGCAGCTTAGGGGGTGTTCATAACTATGGCTACACCTTC. Translated: CASSLGGVHNYGYTF.